This T cell receptor (beta chain) was identified in a study of cytomegalovirus exposure and HLA in healthy donors. Overall study findings and caveats: A previous analysis found most TCR beta V segments productive roughly 87% or roughly 30% of the time. Later analysis identified a missense DCLRE1C variant that was linked to TCR beta V- and J-gene trimming.

The germline V and J ends were trimmed by 8 bases and 1 base, with 6 bases remaining between them. The CDR3 runs to 13 residues. Germline V gives CDR1 SGHTA, CDR2 FQGNSA. PCR was performed using 60 Vbeta and 13 Jbeta primers. Generated by immunoSEQ multiplex PCR, the TCRdb table keeps only in-frame clones and is missing some. The sample yields about 230,000 clones, about 80% seen once. Concerning this clone itself: Its specificity is unknown.

This TCR was recovered from a woman aged 55-70 years in good health and CMV-seropositive. This chain links TRBV7-2 with TRBJ2-6; D unresolved. Input material: PBMCs. The CDR3 here is CASGHSGANVLTF. The CDR3 DNA follows: TGTGCCAGCGGGCATTCTGGGGCCAACGTCCTGACTTTC.